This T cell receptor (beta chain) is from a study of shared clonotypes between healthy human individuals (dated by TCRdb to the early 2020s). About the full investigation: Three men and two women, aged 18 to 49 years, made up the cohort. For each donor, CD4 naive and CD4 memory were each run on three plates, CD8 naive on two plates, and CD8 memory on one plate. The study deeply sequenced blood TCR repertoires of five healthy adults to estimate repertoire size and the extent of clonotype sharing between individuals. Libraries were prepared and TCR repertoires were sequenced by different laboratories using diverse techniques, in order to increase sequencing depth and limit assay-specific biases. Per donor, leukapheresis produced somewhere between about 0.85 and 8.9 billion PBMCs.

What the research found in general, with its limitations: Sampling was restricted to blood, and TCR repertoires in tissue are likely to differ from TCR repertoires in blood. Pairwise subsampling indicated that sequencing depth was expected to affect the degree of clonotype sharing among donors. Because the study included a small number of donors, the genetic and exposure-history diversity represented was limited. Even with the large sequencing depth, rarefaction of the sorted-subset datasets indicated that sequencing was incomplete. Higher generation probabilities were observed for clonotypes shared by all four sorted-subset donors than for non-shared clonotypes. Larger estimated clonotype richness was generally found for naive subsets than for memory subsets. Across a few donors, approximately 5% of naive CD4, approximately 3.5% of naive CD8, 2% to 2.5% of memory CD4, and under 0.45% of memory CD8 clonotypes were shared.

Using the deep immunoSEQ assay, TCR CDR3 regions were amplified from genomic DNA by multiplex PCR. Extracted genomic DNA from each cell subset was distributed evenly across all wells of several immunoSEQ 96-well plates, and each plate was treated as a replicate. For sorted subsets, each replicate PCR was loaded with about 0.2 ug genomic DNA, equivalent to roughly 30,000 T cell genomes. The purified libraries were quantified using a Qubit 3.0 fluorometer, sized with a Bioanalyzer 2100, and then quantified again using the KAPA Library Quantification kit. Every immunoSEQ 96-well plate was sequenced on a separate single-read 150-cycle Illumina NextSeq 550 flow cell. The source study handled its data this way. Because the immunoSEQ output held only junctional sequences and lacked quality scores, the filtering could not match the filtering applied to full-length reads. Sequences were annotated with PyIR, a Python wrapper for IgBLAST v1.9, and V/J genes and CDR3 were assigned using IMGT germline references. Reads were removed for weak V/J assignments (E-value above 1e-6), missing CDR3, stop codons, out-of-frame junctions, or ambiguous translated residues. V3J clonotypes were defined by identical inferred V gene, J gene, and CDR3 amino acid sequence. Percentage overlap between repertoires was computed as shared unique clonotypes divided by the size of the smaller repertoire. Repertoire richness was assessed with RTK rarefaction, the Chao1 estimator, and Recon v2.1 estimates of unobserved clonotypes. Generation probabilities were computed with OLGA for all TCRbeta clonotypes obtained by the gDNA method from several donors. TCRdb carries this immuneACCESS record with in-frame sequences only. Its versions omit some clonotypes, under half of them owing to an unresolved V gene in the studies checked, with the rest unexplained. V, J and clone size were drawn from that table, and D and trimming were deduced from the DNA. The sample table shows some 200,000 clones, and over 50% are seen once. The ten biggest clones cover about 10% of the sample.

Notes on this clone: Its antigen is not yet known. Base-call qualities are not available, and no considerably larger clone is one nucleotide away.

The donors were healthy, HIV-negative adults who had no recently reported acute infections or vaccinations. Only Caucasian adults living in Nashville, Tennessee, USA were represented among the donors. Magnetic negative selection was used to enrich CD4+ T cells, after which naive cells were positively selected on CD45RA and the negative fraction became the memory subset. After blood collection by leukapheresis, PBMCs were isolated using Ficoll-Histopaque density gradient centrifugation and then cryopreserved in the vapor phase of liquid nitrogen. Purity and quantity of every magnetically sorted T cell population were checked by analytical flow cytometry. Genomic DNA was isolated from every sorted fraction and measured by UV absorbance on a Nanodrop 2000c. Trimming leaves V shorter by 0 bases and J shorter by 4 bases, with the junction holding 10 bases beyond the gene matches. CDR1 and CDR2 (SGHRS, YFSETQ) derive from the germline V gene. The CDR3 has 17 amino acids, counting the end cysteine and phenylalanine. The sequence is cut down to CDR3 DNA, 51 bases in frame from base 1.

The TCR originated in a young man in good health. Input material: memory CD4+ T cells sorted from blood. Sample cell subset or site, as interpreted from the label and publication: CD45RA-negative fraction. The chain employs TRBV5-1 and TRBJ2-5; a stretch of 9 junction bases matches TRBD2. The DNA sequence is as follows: TGCGCCAGCAGCTTGGGGGGTAGCGGGAGTCTGGGAGAGACCCAGTACTTC. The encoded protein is CASSLGGSGSLGETQYF. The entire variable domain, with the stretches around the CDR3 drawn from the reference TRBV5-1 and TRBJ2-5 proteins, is KAGVTQTPRYLIKTRGQQVTLSCSPISGHRSVSWYQQTPGQGLQFLFEYFSETQRNKGNFPGRFSGRQFSNSRSEMNVSTLELGDSALYLCASSLGGSGSLGETQYFGPGTRLLVL.